Following are 14 T cell receptor beta chains from one sample sequenced in a study of shared clonotypes between healthy human individuals. Sequenced by immunoSEQ multiplex PCR; TCRdb stores in-frame clones only, minus some. The sample consists of about 490,000 clones, 79% of them appearing once. Sequenced sample: PBMCs. These receptors all stem from a woman aged 40 to 50 in good health. Some clones in this sample may be carry-over from other donors' samples.

The DNA of the CDR3 is TGTGCCACCAGGGGAGGGACACTTGGCTACACCTTC. Translation: CATRGGTLGYTF. The chain combines TRBV15 with TRBJ1-2, with D maybe TRBD1 (6 bases). Trimming cost V 6 bases and J 7 bases, with 12 bases left between them. CDR1 and CDR2 (germline): LNHNV, YYDKDF (reference sequence). The CDR3 consists of 12 residues.

The chain links TRBV15 to TRBJ2-2; 9 bases fit TRBD1. The CDR3 consists of 14 residues. The V and J ends lost 8 bases and 5 bases, in that order; junction bases with no gene match: 6. From germline, CDR1 is LNHNV and CDR2 YYDKDF (reference sequence). CDR3 loop: CATGGTGWTGELFF. As DNA, the CDR3 is TGTGCCACCGGGGGGACAGGGTGGACCGGGGAGCTGTTTTTT.

This clone was detected a few times. A single base is all that separates this from a far larger clone, so a read error is likely. J is TRBJ2-3 and V is TRBV9; a weak D match, TRBD2 (5 bases). There are 14 residues in the CDR3. Looked up from germline, CDR1 is SGDLS and CDR2 is YYNGEE. V gave up 0 bases and J gave up 0 bases, with 5 bases separating them. The CDR3 loop reads CASSVGTSTDTQYF. CDR3 DNA: TGTGCCAGCAGCGTAGGGACTAGCACAGATACGCAGTATTTT.

The sample holds one count of this clone. The chain couples TRBV10-3 to TRBJ2-3; the D gene is possibly TRBD1 (5 bases). CDR1 and CDR2 (germline): ENHRY, SYGVKD. With 3 bases removed from V and 3 bases from J, the gap between germline ends came to 19 bases. This CDR3 is 17 amino acids long. In DNA, the CDR3 is TGTGCCATCAGTGAAAGGGCCTACCAGGGAAGGACAGATACGCAGTATTTT. The encoded protein is CAISERAYQGRTDTQYF.

This clone was counted a single time. The rearrangement links TRBV7-9 to TRBJ2-1, with 13 bases identical to TRBD2. With 5 bases clipped from V and 8 bases from J, the junction kept 9 bases outside the gene matches. This CDR3 has 16 amino acids. In germline, CDR1 is SEHNR, CDR2 FQNEAQ (reference sequence). The CDR3 coding sequence is TGTGCCAGCAGCCCCGCCCGGACTAGCGGGAGACATGAGCAGTTCTTC. Protein: CASSPARTSGRHEQFF.

The CDR3 DNA reads as TGCAGCGTTGAAGGTCTAGATTACCCCCCCGGGGAGCTGTTTTTT. This translates into CSVEGLDYPPGELFF. The chain combines TRBV29-1 with TRBJ2-2; D is ambiguous. Germline values: CDR1 SQVTM, CDR2 ANQGSEA. The length of the CDR3 is 15 residues. V was trimmed by 1 base and J by 6 bases, leaving 15 bases between them.

This chain connects TRBV6-6 to TRBJ2-5; weak D call: TRBD1 (7 bases). The CDR3 is 16 residues long. V was shortened by 0 bases and J by 4 bases, with 15 bases between the two germline ends. Germline CDR1 MNHNY, CDR2 SVGAGI (reference sequence). CDR3 nucleotides: TGTGCCAGCAGTTACTCAGCCAGGGGGGCCGGAGAGACCCAGTACTTC. It specifies CASSYSARGAGETQYF.

The chain carries TRBV28 and TRBJ1-5, with no clear D. This CDR3 region has 19 residues. Trimming shortened V by 7 bases and J by 2 bases, and 27 bases separated the two germline ends. CDR1 and CDR2 (germline): MDHEN, SYDVKM. The CDR3 reads CASTTRFLVPKRGNQPQHF. The CDR3 DNA sequence: TGTGCCAGCACGACGAGGTTTCTTGTCCCAAAGAGGGGCAATCAGCCCCAGCATTTT.

For this clone: Other DNA sequences within the sample encode an identical CDR3. This chain uses TRBV28 with TRBJ2-7, with 7 bases that match TRBD1. The CDR3 has 14 amino acids. V gave up 5 bases and J gave up 3 bases; unmatched junction bases: 7. Per the germline V gene, CDR1 is MDHEN and CDR2 is SYDVKM. CDR3 loop: CASSPPGQSYEQYF. DNA for the CDR3: TGTGCCAGCAGTCCTCCGGGACAGAGCTACGAGCAGTACTTC.

The J gene is TRBJ2-2, the V gene TRBV4-3, with D hard to call. V shed 0 bases and J shed 7 bases, with 15 bases lying between them. Per the germline V gene, CDR1 is LGHNA and CDR2 is YSLEER. The CDR3 has 16 amino acids. The CDR3 reads CASSQEVLFLGGELFF. CDR3 bases: TGCGCCAGCAGCCAAGAGGTCCTGTTTTTGGGCGGGGAGCTGTTTTTT.

V and J are TRBV2 and TRBJ2-3; D remains unclear. The germline gives CDR1 SNHLY, CDR2 FYNNEI. The V and J ends lost 5 bases and 2 bases respectively, with 14 bases between them. The CDR3 runs 15 residues. As DNA, the CDR3 is TGTGCCAGCAGTCAGTACAACACGGTCACAGATACGCAGTATTTT. Translating gives CASSQYNTVTDTQYF.

In this sample, this clone turned up once. The chain is built from TRBV19 and TRBJ2-2, with 11 positions matching TRBD2. V shed 5 bases, J shed 1 base, and the junction held 6 bases outside the gene matches. Germline assignment: CDR1 LNHDA and CDR2 SQIVND (reference sequence). There are 17 residues in the CDR3. CDR3 in amino acids: CASSRSGTSGNTGELFF. The CDR3 coding sequence is TGTGCCAGTAGTCGCTCCGGGACTAGCGGGAACACCGGGGAGCTGTTTTTT.

The CDR3 is CASSPTGEGWEQYF. The CDR3 DNA reads as TGTGCCAGCAGCCCCACCGGCGAGGGTTGGGAGCAGTACTTC. The rearrangement uses TRBV6-5 and TRBJ2-7, with D possibly matching TRBD2 (5 bases). CDR3 length equals 14 residues. Germline CDR1 and CDR2: MNHEY and SVGAGI. The V end lost 6 bases, the J end lost 7 bases, and 19 bases lay between the germline ends.

V gene TRBV5-5 combines with J gene TRBJ2-3, with TRBD2 matching 7 bases. The CDR3 spans 15 residues. Germline CDR1 reads SGHKS; CDR2 reads YYEKEE (reference sequence). The V segment lost 5 bases and the J segment 2 bases; nucleotides outside the gene matches: 8. The CDR3 sequence: CASRAGTGDTDTQYF. As DNA, the CDR3 is TGTGCCAGCAGAGCGGGGACGGGAGACACAGATACGCAGTATTTT.